This T cell receptor (beta chain) was identified during a study of blood T cell repertoires in COVID-19. Study-wide background: The samples span acute and convalescent COVID-19 from the United States, Italy and Spain. Sources were T cells, B-cell-depleted T cells, or PBMCs; the material itself was cDNA or gDNA.

Study processing details: Reference gene primer amplification in the assay estimated nucleated cell counts. Method: immunoSEQ multiplex PCR; TCRdb's copy keeps in-frame clones and lacks some. The V and J calls and the clone size are those of that table, but D and trimming were determined from the DNA. The sample contains about 88,000 clones, roughly 90% of which appear only once. CDR3 length: 14 residues. V lost 8 bases and J lost 7, with 19 bases in between. Germline assignment: CDR1 MNHEY and CDR2 SVGAGI. The sequenced sample was peripheral blood. The source of this sequence is a man in his sixties with acute or convalescent COVID-19. The V and J genes are TRBV6-5 and TRBJ2-3; D might be TRBD1 (6 bases). CDR3 residues: CASALTGQKNTQYF. The CDR3 DNA follows: TGTGCCAGCGCACTTACTGGACAGAAGAATACGCAGTATTTT.